A single sample gave rise to the 16 T cell receptor beta chains below, sequenced in a study of control samples from healthy donors and cancer patients. Generated by immunoSEQ multiplex PCR, the TCRdb table keeps only in-frame clones and is missing some. The repertoire holds tens of thousands of clones, with approximately 90% as singletons. Material: PBMCs. The receptor source for this set is an older woman with head and neck cancer.

The genes are TRBV29-1 and TRBJ1-6; TRBD1 might be the D (5 bases). Germline CDR1 reads SQVTM; CDR2 reads ANQGSEA. CDR3 length: 13 residues. Trimming removed 6 bases at V and 7 bases at J, with 13 bases between. The CDR3 DNA reads as TGCAGCGTGAGTGCAGGGCAGAATTCACCCCTCCACTTT. Its protein is CSVSAGQNSPLHF.

The chain employs TRBV24-1 and TRBJ2-1; a possible D gene is TRBD2 (6 bases). The germline V gene has CDR1 KGHDR and CDR2 SFDVKD. The CDR3 loop spans 14 amino acids. With 4 bases removed from V and 6 bases from J, the gap between germline ends came to 12 bases. CDR3 sequence (DNA): TGTGCCACCAGTGACCCTGGGGGGAGCAATGAGCAGTTCTTC. This sequence encodes CATSDPGGSNEQFF.

The chain is built from TRBV20-1 and TRBJ2-5, with D uncertain. Trimming removed 2 bases from V and 5 bases from J, with 6 bases in between. Per germline, CDR1 DFQATT and CDR2 SNEGSKA (reference sequence). CDR3 length: 11 residues. The DNA for the CDR3 is TGCAGTGCTAGACTCAGGGAGACCCAGTACTTC. Amino acid sequence: CSARLRETQYF.

The chain employs TRBV2 and TRBJ2-7, with TRBD1 matching 8 bases. Germline V lookup: CDR1 SNHLY, CDR2 FYNNEI. The V segment lost 2 bases and the J segment 6 bases; nucleotides outside the gene matches: 9. The CDR3 contains 15 residues. CDR3 loop: CASSERESGGPEQYF. The CDR3 DNA follows: TGTGCCAGCAGTGAAAGGGAGTCAGGGGGCCCCGAGCAGTACTTC.

The chain is built from TRBV7-2 and TRBJ1-6; D is uncertain. Deletions cut 0 bases from V and 7 bases from J, with 10 bases between. This CDR3 comprises 15 residues. Germline V gene sequence: CDR1 SGHTA, CDR2 FQGNSA. The CDR3 loop reads CASSLAGVNNSPLHF. In DNA, the CDR3 is TGTGCCAGCAGCTTAGCCGGGGTAAACAATTCACCCCTCCACTTT. Full variable domain (missing parts from reference TRBV7-2 and TRBJ1-6): GAGVSQSPSNKVTEKGKDVELRCDPISGHTALYWYRQSLGQGLEFLIYFQGNSAPDKSGLPSDRFSAERTGGSVSTLTIQRTQQEDSAVYLCASSLAGVNNSPLHFGNGTRLTVT.

In DNA form, the CDR3 reads TGTGCCAGCAGACTCGGGCAGGGGGCTTTCTACGAGCAGTACTTC. This gives the protein CASRLGQGAFYEQYF. V usage is TRBV6-5 and J usage is TRBJ2-7; 8 nucleotides match TRBD1. The germline CDR1 and CDR2 sequences are MNHEY and SVGAGI. The junction had 10 bases not matched to a gene; V was cut back by 6 bases and J by 3 bases. The CDR3 runs to 15 residues.

This clone appeared once. The gene calls are TRBV25-1 and TRBJ2-5, with D possibly being TRBD2 (6 bases). Trimming cost V 2 bases and J 4 bases, with 11 bases left between them. Germline loops: CDR1 MGHDK, CDR2 SYGVNS. This CDR3 region has 14 residues. CDR3 bases: TGTGCCAGCAGTGAAAGTCCGCGGGGAGAGACCCAGTACTTC. This gives the protein CASSESPRGETQYF.

This rearrangement joins TRBV2 to TRBJ1-4; D not certain. CDR1 SNHLY and CDR2 FYNNEI come from the germline V gene. With 7 bases removed from V and 1 base from J, the gap between germline ends came to 7 bases. The CDR3 is made up of 13 amino acids. The CDR3: CASIRGTNEKLFF. CDR3 DNA sequence: TGTGCCAGCATCAGAGGAACTAATGAAAAACTGTTTTTT.

The V call is TRBV7-9, the J call TRBJ1-1, with D unresolved. Germline CDR1 is SEHNR and CDR2 is FQNEAQ (reference sequence). V was cut by 1 base and J by 2 bases, with 5 bases left in between. The CDR3 runs to 13 residues. This CDR3 is CASSLGANTEAFF. The DNA of the CDR3 is TGTGCCAGCAGCTTAGGGGCAAACACTGAAGCTTTCTTT.

This clone was observed a single time. The V gene is TRBV29-1, the J gene TRBJ1-4; 8 bases match TRBD1. This CDR3 spans 13 amino acids. J gave up 7 bases and V 3 bases, and 4 bases lay outside the gene matches. Germline CDR1 is SQVTM and CDR2 is ANQGSEA. The CDR3 spells CSVDRGRGEKLFF. CDR3 DNA sequence: TGCAGCGTTGACAGGGGGCGAGGTGAAAAACTGTTTTTT.

This sequence joins TRBV10-3 and TRBJ1-1; possible D gene TRBD1, 6 bases. Germline V CDR1 and CDR2: ENHRY, SYGVKD. The germline V and J ends were trimmed by 10 bases and 1 base, with 7 bases remaining between them. This CDR3 is 11 amino acids long. The CDR3 protein is CATGQNTEAFF. In DNA form, the CDR3 reads TGTGCCACGGGACAGAACACTGAAGCTTTCTTT.

This clone appeared a single time. This rearrangement joins TRBV19 to TRBJ2-7; D ambiguous. CDR1 and CDR2 from the germline V gene are LNHDA and SQIVND (reference sequence). This CDR3 region has 15 residues. The V end was cut by 4 bases, the J end by 2 bases, with 15 bases between. The CDR3 reads CASSTVREGTYEQYF. The CDR3 DNA follows: TGTGCCAGTAGTACCGTTCGTGAAGGAACCTACGAGCAGTACTTC.

This clone was detected only once. The chain is built from TRBV10-3 and TRBJ1-3; D possibly corresponds to TRBD1 (6 bases). Between the trimmed V and J ends, which lost 10 bases and 3 bases, there was a span of 16 bases. This CDR3 has 14 amino acids. Germline lookup yields CDR1 ENHRY and CDR2 SYGVKD. The CDR3 loop is CASAQGSSGNTIYF. The CDR3 coding sequence is TGTGCCAGCGCACAGGGATCTAGTGGAAACACCATATATTTT.

V usage is TRBV4-2 and J usage is TRBJ2-1; D tentatively reads TRBD1 or TRBD2 (6 bases each). Germline assignment: CDR1 LGHNA and CDR2 YNFKEQ. Trimming stripped 1 base from V and 8 bases from J, with 12 bases between. The CDR3 consists of 14 residues. The chain's CDR3 is CASSQVGGSDEQFF. CDR3 sequence (DNA): TGTGCCAGCAGCCAAGTAGGGGGGAGCGATGAGCAGTTCTTC.

This chain connects TRBV6-5 to TRBJ2-1; 10 bases match TRBD2. The germline V gene encodes CDR1 MNHEY and CDR2 SVGAGI. V was pared by 8 bases and J by 6 bases, with 10 bases of the junction left unmatched. The CDR3 runs 15 residues. Written as DNA, the CDR3 is TGTGCCAGCCTACTTGCCGGGACTAGCGTCAATGAGCAGTTCTTC. It encodes CASLLAGTSVNEQFF.

This clone was recorded only once. The V gene is TRBV18, the J gene TRBJ2-7; a weak D match, TRBD1 (5 bases). The V end was cut by 3 bases, the J end by 7 bases, with 16 bases between. CDR1 and CDR2 (germline): KGHSH, LQKENI. This CDR3 is built from 14 residues. The CDR3 region is CASSPLRQSEEQYF. The CDR3 coding sequence is TGTGCCAGCTCACCGTTAAGACAGTCTGAGGAGCAGTACTTC.